Listed here are 27 T cell receptor beta chains from one sample, sequenced in a study of OX40 agonist ivuxolimab in advanced cancers. This table comes from immunoSEQ multiplex PCR, and its TCRdb copy is limited to in-frame clones, with some not included. The sample shows tens of thousands of clones, 80% to 90% of them seen only once. The starting material was CD4+ or CD8+ T cells sorted from blood, obtained in a trial of the OX40 agonist ivuxolimab. The source is an adult with an advanced solid tumor such as melanoma, head and neck, liver or kidney cancer.

The rearrangement joins TRBV6-5 to TRBJ2-1; tentatively, D is TRBD1 or TRBD2 (6 bases each). V was shortened by 2 bases and J by 8 bases, with 13 bases between the two germline ends. The CDR3 is made up of 14 amino acids. Germline CDR1 reads MNHEY; CDR2 reads SVGAGI. CDR3 DNA: TGTGCCAGCAGTTACAGGAGGGGGGTAGATGAGCAGTTCTTC. It encodes CASSYRRGVDEQFF.

The chain uses TRBV6-6 and TRBJ2-7; possible D gene TRBD2, 6 bases. In germline, CDR1 is MNHNY, CDR2 SVGAGI (reference sequence). With 3 bases removed from V and 0 bases from J, the gap between germline ends came to 9 bases. CDR3 length: 14 amino acids. Here the CDR3 reads CASSYSGSSYEQYF. CDR3 coding DNA: TGTGCCAGCAGTTATAGCGGTAGCTCCTACGAGCAGTACTTC.

The rearrangement links TRBV14 to TRBJ1-1, with D possibly being TRBD1 (5 bases). Per the germline V gene, CDR1 is SGHDN and CDR2 is FVKESK. The CDR3 has 15 amino acids. V was shortened by 0 bases and J by 1 base, with 9 bases between the two germline ends. The CDR3 sequence is CASSQDRGWNTEAFF. DNA of the CDR3: TGTGCCAGCAGCCAAGATCGGGGGTGGAACACTGAAGCTTTCTTT.

CDR3 bases: TGTGCCAGCAGCCCAGGGACTAGCACAGATACGCAGTATTTT. It specifies CASSPGTSTDTQYF. The genes are TRBV4-2 and TRBJ2-3, with D perhaps TRBD2 (6 bases). Trimming removed 4 bases from V and 0 bases from J, with 8 bases in between. Per germline, CDR1 LGHNA and CDR2 YNFKEQ. This CDR3 has 14 amino acids.

This clone was detected only once. The chain links TRBV19 to TRBJ1-1; 10 bases align to TRBD1. The CDR3 consists of 17 residues. Trimming at V came to 4 bases and at J to 6 bases, leaving 14 bases not matched to a gene. Germline V gives CDR1 LNHDA, CDR2 SQIVND (reference sequence). The CDR3 bases are TGTGCCAGTAGTAGGACAGGGGGTAAATCCCCTGCCCCTGAAGCTTTCTTT. Encoded protein: CASSRTGGKSPAPEAFF.

The V gene is TRBV19, the J gene TRBJ1-3; D is undetermined. V was shortened by 2 bases and J by 7 bases, with 21 bases between the two germline ends. This CDR3 has 17 residues. CDR1 is LNHDA, CDR2 SQIVND, per germline (reference sequence). In DNA form, the CDR3 reads TGTGCCAGTAGTATAAGGAGCGGGCAGAACCTTGGCAACACCATATATTTT. This sequence encodes CASSIRSGQNLGNTIYF.

This chain joins TRBV2 and TRBJ2-7, with D unresolved. CDR1 and CDR2 (germline): SNHLY, FYNNEI. The V end was cut by 6 bases, the J end by 0 bases, with 6 bases between. The CDR3 totals 12 residues. The CDR3 here is CASRVSSYEQYF. The DNA for the CDR3 is TGTGCCAGCAGGGTTAGCTCCTACGAGCAGTACTTC.

V and J are TRBV9 and TRBJ1-2; possibly TRBD1 for D (5 bases). Trimming took off 0 bases at V and 5 bases at J, with 11 bases between the two ends. Germline values: CDR1 SGDLS, CDR2 YYNGEE. The CDR3 runs 14 residues. This CDR3 reads CASSVGGSDYGYTF. The CDR3 bases are TGTGCCAGCAGCGTAGGGGGCTCGGATTATGGCTACACCTTC.

The V gene is TRBV18, the J gene TRBJ2-5; D unclear. The V end was cut by 6 bases, the J end by 1 base, with 9 bases between. Looked up from germline, CDR1 is KGHSH and CDR2 is LQKENI. This CDR3 has 13 residues. The CDR3 region is CASSIVVQETQYF. The CDR3 DNA reads as TGTGCCAGCTCCATTGTAGTCCAAGAGACCCAGTACTTC.

This clone was counted once. The chain combines TRBV10-1 with TRBJ2-4; 10 bases are a match to TRBD2. This CDR3 comprises 15 residues. J gave up 5 bases and V 3 bases, and 4 bases lay outside the gene matches. In germline, CDR1 is WNHNN, CDR2 SYGVQD (reference sequence). CDR3 sequence: CASSETSGIENIQYF. CDR3 DNA: TGCGCCAGCAGTGAAACTAGCGGGATTGAAAACATTCAGTACTTC.

The rearrangement links TRBV28 to TRBJ1-5; TRBD1 matches at 10 bases. CDR3 length equals 16 residues. CDR1 MDHEN and CDR2 SYDVKM come from the germline V gene. J was trimmed by 0 bases and V by 6 bases; bases with no gene match: 5. CDR3 protein: CASSHGTGVSNQPQHF. The CDR3, as DNA: TGTGCCAGCAGCCACGGGACAGGGGTTAGCAATCAGCCCCAGCATTTT.

This chain joins TRBV6-5 and TRBJ1-5; D may be TRBD1 (5 bases). Germline values: CDR1 MNHEY, CDR2 SVGAGI. The CDR3 length is 14 residues. The germline V and J ends were trimmed by 7 bases and 5 bases, with 15 bases remaining between them. The CDR3 coding sequence is TGTGCCAGCACCCTAAGCCAGGGTGATCAGCCCCAGCATTTT. It yields the protein CASTLSQGDQPQHF.

A few counts support this clone. This chain uses TRBV4-1 with TRBJ2-3; 9 positions agree with TRBD2. The trim removed 2 bases at V and 4 bases at J, leaving 13 bases unmatched. CDR1 is MGHRA and CDR2 is YSYEKL in the germline V gene. The length of the CDR3 is 18 residues. CDR3 nucleotides: TGCGCCAGCAGCCAAACCTATTTAGGCGGGAGGGCCCCAGATACGCAGTATTTT. Translation: CASSQTYLGGRAPDTQYF.

This clone occurred a few times. The genes are TRBV9 and TRBJ2-6; TRBD2 is a possible D gene (5 bases). This CDR3 has 17 amino acids. Germline CDR1 and CDR2: SGDLS and YYNGEE. Trimming removed 4 bases at V and 2 bases at J, with 16 bases between. CDR3 region: CASSSPKRGTGANVLTF. CDR3 nucleotides: TGTGCCAGCAGCTCCCCAAAACGGGGAACTGGGGCCAACGTCCTGACTTTC.

This chain links TRBV7-2 with TRBJ2-7; 14 bases agree with TRBD2. V lost 5 bases, J lost 5 bases, and 14 bases stayed unmatched. Per germline, CDR1 SGHTA and CDR2 FQGNSA. The CDR3 totals 18 residues. CDR3 sequence reads: CASSPPPWGLAGANEQYF. DNA for the CDR3: TGTGCCAGCAGCCCCCCTCCTTGGGGACTAGCGGGAGCTAACGAGCAGTACTTC.

The chain uses TRBV19 and TRBJ1-4; the match to TRBD1 covers 7 bases. Trimming took 5 bases from V and 3 from J; bases not matched to a gene: 15. In germline, CDR1 is LNHDA, CDR2 SQIVND (reference sequence). The CDR3 totals 18 residues. CDR3 in amino acids: CASSSQAPGGRANEKLFF. CDR3 in DNA: TGTGCCAGTAGTTCACAAGCCCCAGGGGGGAGGGCTAATGAAAAACTGTTTTTT.

This rearrangement joins TRBV7-2 to TRBJ1-2; D is unclear. There are 15 residues in the CDR3. The germline V gene encodes CDR1 SGHTA and CDR2 FQGNSA. Deletions cut 2 bases from V and 8 bases from J, with 18 bases between. In nucleotides, the CDR3 is TGTGCCAGCAGCTTAACGGGAGAGGGATTAGGCGGCTACACCTTC. Translating gives CASSLTGEGLGGYTF.

The V and J genes are TRBV2 and TRBJ2-5, with no clear D. The J call may be mistaken, given a closer DNA end match to TRBJ2-7. The CDR3 totals 12 residues. Germline assignment: CDR1 SNHLY and CDR2 FYNNEI. The DNA for the CDR3 is TGTGCCACCCAAACCGGATGGGGCGAGCAGTACTTC. Translation: CATQTGWGEQYF.

The table lists this clone with a few counts. The V gene is TRBV10-3, the J gene TRBJ1-1; no definite D call. Germline CDR1 ENHRY, CDR2 SYGVKD. Deletions cut 4 bases from V and 3 bases from J, with 15 bases between. This CDR3 is 15 amino acids long. Here the CDR3 DNA reads TGTGCCATCAGTGGGGCCGCCAGGTTAGACACTGAAGCTTTCTTT. It codes for CAISGAARLDTEAFF.

The chain uses TRBV16 and TRBJ1-1; D call uncertain. This CDR3 region has 14 residues. V was trimmed by 0 bases and J by 2 bases, leaving 7 bases between them. Germline assignment: CDR1 KGHSY and CDR2 FQNENV. CDR3 in amino acids: CASSQSGGNTEAFF. CDR3 DNA: TGTGCCAGCAGCCAATCGGGAGGTAACACTGAAGCTTTCTTT.

This clone turned up a few times. This rearrangement joins TRBV5-1 to TRBJ2-5; D is ambiguous. The V gene lost 0 bases and the J gene lost 5 bases, with 5 bases spanning the gap. The germline CDR1 and CDR2 sequences are SGHRS and YFSETQ. The CDR3 is 12 amino acids. CDR3 amino acids: CASSLARETQYF. Here the CDR3 DNA reads TGCGCCAGCAGCTTGGCCCGGGAGACCCAGTACTTC.

The chain is built from TRBV28 and TRBJ2-7; D is possibly TRBD1 (6 bases). Deletions cut 6 bases from V and 1 base from J, with 13 bases between. CDR3 length: 14 residues. Germline lookup yields CDR1 MDHEN and CDR2 SYDVKM. CDR3 protein: CASSSPGVSYEQYF. DNA for the CDR3: TGTGCCAGCAGCTCCCCAGGGGTTTCCTACGAGCAGTACTTC.

The CDR3 nucleotides read TGCGCCAGCAGCGATACAGGGGGAGACAATGAGCAGTTCTTC. It is translated as CASSDTGGDNEQFF. The V gene is TRBV5-1, the J gene TRBJ2-1; TRBD1 matches 8 bases. Per germline, CDR1 SGHRS and CDR2 YFSETQ. CDR3 length: 14 amino acids. V shed 4 bases and J 5 bases; nucleotides not matched to a gene: 5.

J is TRBJ2-7 and V is TRBV15, with TRBD2 identical over 9 bases. Germline CDR1 and CDR2: LNHNV and YYDKDF (reference sequence). The CDR3 extends over 15 amino acids. V shed 3 bases, J shed 5 bases, and the junction held 8 bases outside the gene matches. The chain's CDR3 is CATSRGASGNDEQYF. As DNA, the CDR3 is TGTGCCACCAGCAGGGGTGCTAGCGGGAACGACGAGCAGTACTTC.

This rearrangement joins TRBV12-5 to TRBJ2-2; D is undetermined. The germline V and J ends were trimmed by 2 bases and 3 bases, with 13 bases remaining between them. This CDR3 has 16 amino acids. Germline CDR1 LGHNT, CDR2 FRNRAP. This CDR3 reads CASGLRRAEDTGELFF. CDR3 nucleotides: TGTGCTAGTGGTTTGCGTAGGGCCGAGGACACCGGGGAGCTGTTTTTT.

The V call is TRBV2, the J call TRBJ1-5; D unclear. The CDR3 contains 14 residues. Trimming stripped 4 bases from V and 0 bases from J, with 7 bases between. The germline V gene encodes CDR1 SNHLY and CDR2 FYNNEI. The CDR3 region has the DNA TGTGCCAGCAGTGCCTGGTATAGCAATCAGCCCCAGCATTTT. Translation: CASSAWYSNQPQHF.

In its sample, this clone was seen a few times. As DNA, the CDR3 is TGTGCCAGTCACCTTAGGGGGGGGACAGGGGCCATCAATAGCAATCAGCCCCAGCATTTT. As protein: CASHLRGGTGAINSNQPQHF. This chain connects TRBV19 to TRBJ1-5, with TRBD1 matching over 10 bases. This CDR3 spans 20 amino acids. V lost 8 bases, J lost 0 bases, and 19 bases stayed unmatched. The germline gives CDR1 LNHDA, CDR2 SQIVND (reference sequence).